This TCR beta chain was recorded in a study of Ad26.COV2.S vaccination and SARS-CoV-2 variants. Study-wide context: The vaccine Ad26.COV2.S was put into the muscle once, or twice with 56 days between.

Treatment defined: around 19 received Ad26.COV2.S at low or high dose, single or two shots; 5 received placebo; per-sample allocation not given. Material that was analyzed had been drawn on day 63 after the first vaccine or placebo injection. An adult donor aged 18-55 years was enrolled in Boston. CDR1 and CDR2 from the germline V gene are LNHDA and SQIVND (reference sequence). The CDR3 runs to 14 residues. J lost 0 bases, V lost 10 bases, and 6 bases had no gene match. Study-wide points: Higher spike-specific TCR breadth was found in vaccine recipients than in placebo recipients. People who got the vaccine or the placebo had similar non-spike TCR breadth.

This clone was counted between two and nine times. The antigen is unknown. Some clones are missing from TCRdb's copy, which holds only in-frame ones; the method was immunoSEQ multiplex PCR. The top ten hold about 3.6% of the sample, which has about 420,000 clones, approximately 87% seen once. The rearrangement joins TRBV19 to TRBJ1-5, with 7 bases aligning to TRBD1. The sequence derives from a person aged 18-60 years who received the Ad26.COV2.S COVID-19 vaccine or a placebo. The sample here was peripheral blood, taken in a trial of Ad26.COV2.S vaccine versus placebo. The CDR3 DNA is TGTGCCACTGGGACAGTTGTTAGCAATCAGCCCCAGCATTTT. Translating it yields CATGTVVSNQPQHF.